This T cell receptor beta chain was sequenced during a study of cytomegalovirus exposure and HLA in healthy donors. With 60 Vbeta and 13 Jbeta primers, the PCR was carried out. Method: immunoSEQ multiplex PCR; TCRdb's copy keeps in-frame clones and lacks some. Seen here are about 190,000 clones, about 77% observed once, and the top ten hold 4.5% to 7.5%. CDR3 size: 12 residues. Germline CDR1 WSHSY, CDR2 SAAADI. V lost 7 bases, J lost 3 bases, and 10 bases lay in between. This chain uses TRBV10-2 with TRBJ2-7; a weak D match, TRBD1 (5 bases). This TCR was sampled from a woman in her 30s in good health and CMV-seropositive. The sequencing input was PBMCs. DNA of the CDR3: TGCGCCAGCACTTTCAGGGACTACGAGCAGTACTTC. Translating it yields CASTFRDYEQYF.